This record concerns one T cell receptor (beta chain) sequence. Repertoires were generated with immunoSEQ multiplex PCR, while TCRdb's copy carries only in-frame clones and drops some. This sample has about 120,000 clones; 80% to 95% occur once, and the top ten carry less than 7.5%. The germline CDR1 and CDR2 sequences are SGHNT and YYREEE (reference sequence). V lost 5 bases to trimming and J lost 0 bases, with 14 bases between them. There are 15 residues in the CDR3. This sample was taken from a study of T cell changes during pregnancy in multiple sclerosis. The specimen comprised peripheral blood, sampled before pregnancy. The sequence derives from a female donor with multiple sclerosis, enrolled in a pregnancy study. This chain links TRBV5-4 with TRBJ2-5; D possibly corresponds to TRBD2 (6 bases). The CDR3, as DNA: TGTGCCAGCAGTTCCCGGGACTCGTACCAAGAGACCCAGTACTTC. The encoded protein is CASSSRDSYQETQYF.